The 10 T cell receptor beta chains in this list originate from one sample, sequenced in a study of blood T cell repertoires in COVID-19. Clones were read by immunoSEQ multiplex PCR, and TCRdb kept only the in-frame ones, dropping some. Here the sample spans around 78,000 clones, approximately 84% being singletons. Sequenced material: peripheral blood. All receptors come from a man between 65 and 79 years old with active or convalescent COVID-19.

This chain connects TRBV2 to TRBJ1-4; D call uncertain. CDR1 is SNHLY and CDR2 is FYNNEI in the germline V gene. The V gene lost 6 bases and the J gene lost 8 bases, with 16 bases spanning the gap. This CDR3 spans 14 amino acids. DNA of the CDR3: TGTGCCAGCAGCGTGGGCCGCGGAGGGGAAAAACTGTTTTTT. Translating it yields CASSVGRGGEKLFF.

This sequence joins TRBV4-1 and TRBJ2-7, with 7 nucleotides matching TRBD1. The CDR3 runs to 16 residues. Germline values: CDR1 MGHRA, CDR2 YSYEKL. V shed 0 bases and J 5 bases; nucleotides not matched to a gene: 10. The CDR3 protein is CASSQEGRGRFNEQYF. Here the CDR3 DNA reads TGCGCCAGCAGCCAAGAAGGAAGGGGGCGCTTCAACGAGCAGTACTTC.

This sequence joins TRBV5-1 and TRBJ2-3; D is unclear. The length of the CDR3 is 14 residues. Per the germline V gene, CDR1 is SGHRS and CDR2 is YFSETQ. Trimming cost V 4 bases and J 0 bases, with 9 bases left between them. CDR3 in DNA: TGCGCCAGCAGCCCACGGGTTAGCACAGATACGCAGTATTTT. Residues: CASSPRVSTDTQYF.

V and J are TRBV28 and TRBJ1-4; tentatively, D is TRBD1 (6 bases). The CDR3 loop spans 13 amino acids. CDR1 MDHEN and CDR2 SYDVKM come from the germline V gene. V was clipped by 11 bases and J by 0 bases, with 10 bases between them. The DNA for the CDR3 is TGTGCCTTCCGGACAGCAACTAATGAAAAACTGTTTTTT. It specifies CAFRTATNEKLFF. The full variable domain, its missing parts supplied by reference TRBV28 and TRBJ1-4, is DVKVTQSSRYLVKRTGEKVFLECVQDMDHENMFWYRQDPGLGLRLIYFSYDVKMKEKGDIPEGYSVSREKKERFSLILESASTNQTSMYLCAFRTATNEKLFFGSGTQLSVL.

The chain is built from TRBV4-3 and TRBJ2-2; maybe TRBD2 (5 bases). CDR1 is LGHNA and CDR2 is YSLEER in the germline V gene. The CDR3 is 15 residues long. Between the trimmed V and J ends, which lost 6 bases and 1 base, there was a span of 12 bases. The CDR3 DNA reads TGCGCCAGCAGTGACCGGGATAAGAACACCGGGGAGCTGTTTTTT. This codes for CASSDRDKNTGELFF.

The V and J genes are TRBV28 and TRBJ1-5; 10 positions match TRBD1. Per the germline V gene, CDR1 is MDHEN and CDR2 is SYDVKM. The junction had 5 bases not matched to a gene; V was cut back by 5 bases and J by 7 bases. The CDR3 consists of 14 residues. The CDR3: CASSRTGGIQPQHF. The CDR3 DNA sequence: TGTGCCAGCAGTCGGACAGGGGGGATACAGCCCCAGCATTTT.

This chain joins TRBV7-3 and TRBJ2-3; maybe TRBD2 (6 bases). This CDR3 comprises 15 residues. V was trimmed by 0 bases and J by 8 bases, leaving 15 bases between them. CDR1 and CDR2 (germline): SGHTA, FQGTGA. The CDR3 nucleotides are TGTGCCAGCAGCTTAACGTCTACGGGAGTGGGTACGCAGTATTTT. Translated, it gives CASSLTSTGVGTQYF.

The chain carries TRBV28 and TRBJ1-4; TRBD1 matches at 9 bases. The CDR3 is 13 amino acids. Germline V CDR1 and CDR2: MDHEN, SYDVKM. The V and J ends lost 11 bases and 7 bases, in that order; junction bases with no gene match: 8. CDR3 region: CAGRKTGGEKLFF. The DNA of the CDR3 is TGTGCCGGTCGTAAGACAGGGGGTGAAAAACTGTTTTTT.

V and J are TRBV5-1 and TRBJ1-6; D not resolved. Germline V gene sequence: CDR1 SGHRS, CDR2 YFSETQ. The CDR3 is made up of 16 amino acids. V was cut by 0 bases and J by 7 bases, with 14 bases left in between. The CDR3 protein is CASSLGSGGGNSPLHF. CDR3 DNA: TGCGCCAGCAGCTTGGGCAGCGGTGGAGGGAATTCACCCCTCCACTTT.

The chain recombines TRBV24-1 with TRBJ1-5; 9 bases are shared with TRBD1. V shed 10 bases and J 9 bases; nucleotides not matched to a gene: 12. CDR3 size: 14 residues. Germline lookup yields CDR1 KGHDR and CDR2 SFDVKD. The CDR3 bases are TGTGCCACAGACTGGGGACAGGGCTATCGGCCCCAGCATTTT. Encoded protein: CATDWGQGYRPQHF.